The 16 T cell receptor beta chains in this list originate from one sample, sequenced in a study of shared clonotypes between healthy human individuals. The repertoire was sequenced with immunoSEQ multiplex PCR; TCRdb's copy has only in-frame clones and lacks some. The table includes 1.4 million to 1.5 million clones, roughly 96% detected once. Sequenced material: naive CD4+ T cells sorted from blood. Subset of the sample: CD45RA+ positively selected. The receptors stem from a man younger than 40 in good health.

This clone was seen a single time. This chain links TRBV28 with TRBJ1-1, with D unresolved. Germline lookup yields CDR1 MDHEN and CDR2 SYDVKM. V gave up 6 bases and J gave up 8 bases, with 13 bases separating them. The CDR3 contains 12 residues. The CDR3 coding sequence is TGTGCCAGCAGCCCAGGCTACAGCGAAGCTTTCTTT. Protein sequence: CASSPGYSEAFF. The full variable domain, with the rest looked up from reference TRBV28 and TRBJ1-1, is DVKVTQSSRYLVKRTGEKVFLECVQDMDHENMFWYRQDPGLGLRLIYFSYDVKMKEKGDIPEGYSVSREKKERFSLILESASTNQTSMYLCASSPGYSEAFFGQGTRLTVV.

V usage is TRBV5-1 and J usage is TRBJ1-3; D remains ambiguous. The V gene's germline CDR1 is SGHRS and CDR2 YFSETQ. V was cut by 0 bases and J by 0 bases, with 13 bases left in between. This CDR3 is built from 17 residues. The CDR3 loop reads CASSLGGAGSSGNTIYF. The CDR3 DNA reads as TGCGCCAGCAGCTTGGGGGGTGCGGGAAGCTCTGGAAACACCATATATTTT.

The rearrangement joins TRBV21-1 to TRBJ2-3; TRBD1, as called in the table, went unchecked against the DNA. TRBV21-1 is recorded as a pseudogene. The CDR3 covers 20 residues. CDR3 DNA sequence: TGTGCCAGCAGCAAAAGTTGGGGGCAAGACTGGGAAATACGCCCAGATACGCAGTATTTT. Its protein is CASSKSWGQDWEIRPDTQYF.

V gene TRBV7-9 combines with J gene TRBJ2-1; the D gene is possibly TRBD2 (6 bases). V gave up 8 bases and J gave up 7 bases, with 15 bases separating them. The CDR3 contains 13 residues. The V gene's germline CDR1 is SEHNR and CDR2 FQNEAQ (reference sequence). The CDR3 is CASGPLLANEQFF. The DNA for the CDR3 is TGTGCCAGCGGACCCCTTCTAGCGAATGAGCAGTTCTTC.

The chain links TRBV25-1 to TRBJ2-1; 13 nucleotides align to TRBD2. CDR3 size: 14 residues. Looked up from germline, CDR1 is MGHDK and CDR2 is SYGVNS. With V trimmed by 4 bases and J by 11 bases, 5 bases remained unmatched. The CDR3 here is CASSGLGTSGKQFF. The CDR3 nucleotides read TGTGCCAGCAGTGGACTCGGGACTAGCGGGAAGCAGTTCTTC.

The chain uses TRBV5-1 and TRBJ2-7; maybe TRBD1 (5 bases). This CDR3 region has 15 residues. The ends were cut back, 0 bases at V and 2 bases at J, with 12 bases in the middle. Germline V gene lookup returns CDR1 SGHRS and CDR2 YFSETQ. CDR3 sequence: CASSLGRAPTYEQYF. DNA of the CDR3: TGCGCCAGCAGCTTGGGCAGGGCCCCCACCTACGAGCAGTACTTC.

The chain's CDR3 is CASSLHTGYYEAFF. The CDR3 region has the DNA TGTGCCAGCAGCTTACATACTGGTTACTATGAAGCTTTCTTT. The V gene is TRBV7-9, the J gene TRBJ1-1; D remains unclear. V was clipped by 2 bases and J by 7 bases, with 14 bases between them. CDR1 is SEHNR, CDR2 FQNEAQ, per germline (reference sequence). This CDR3 contains 14 residues.

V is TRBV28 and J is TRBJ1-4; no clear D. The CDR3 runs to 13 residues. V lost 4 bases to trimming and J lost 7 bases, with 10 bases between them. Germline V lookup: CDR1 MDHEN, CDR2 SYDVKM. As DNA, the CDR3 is TGTGCCAGCAGTTCCCCCGGTGCTGAAAAACTGTTTTTT. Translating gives CASSSPGAEKLFF.

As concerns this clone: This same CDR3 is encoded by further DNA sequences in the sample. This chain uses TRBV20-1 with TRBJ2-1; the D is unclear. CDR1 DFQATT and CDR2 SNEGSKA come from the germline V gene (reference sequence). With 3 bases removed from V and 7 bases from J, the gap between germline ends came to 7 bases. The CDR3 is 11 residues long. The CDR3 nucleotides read TGCAGTGCTAGTCGGGCTAATGAGCAGTTCTTC. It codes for CSASRANEQFF.

The CDR3 reads CASRSLANSYNEQFF. In DNA, the CDR3 is TGTGCCAGCAGGTCACTAGCGAACTCCTACAATGAGCAGTTCTTC. The gene calls are TRBV11-1 and TRBJ2-1; 7 bases align to TRBD2. Germline V gene data show CDR1 as SGHAT and CDR2 as FQDESV (reference sequence). Trimming removed 6 bases from V and 0 bases from J; junction bases left unmatched: 5. CDR3 length: 15 amino acids.

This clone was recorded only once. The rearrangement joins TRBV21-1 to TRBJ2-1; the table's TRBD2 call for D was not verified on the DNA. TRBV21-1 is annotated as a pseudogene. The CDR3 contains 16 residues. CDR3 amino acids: CASSKDPRERYNEQFF. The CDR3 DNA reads TGTGCCAGCAGCAAAGATCCCCGAGAGCGATACAATGAGCAGTTCTTC.

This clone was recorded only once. The CDR3 DNA reads as TGTGCCAGCAGCTTGGGACTAGCGGGAGTAAGTGTGTCCTACGAGCAGTACTTC. Translated, it gives CASSLGLAGVSVSYEQYF. This chain connects TRBV5-8 to TRBJ2-7; 12 positions match TRBD2. The CDR3 loop spans 18 amino acids. Germline values: CDR1 SGHTS, CDR2 YDEGEE. The junction had 8 bases not matched to a gene; V was cut back by 0 bases and J by 1 base.

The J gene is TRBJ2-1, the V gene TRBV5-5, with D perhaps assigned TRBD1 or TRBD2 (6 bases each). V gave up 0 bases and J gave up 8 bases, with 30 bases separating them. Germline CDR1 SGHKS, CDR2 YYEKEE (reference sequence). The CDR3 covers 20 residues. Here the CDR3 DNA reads TGTGCCAGCAGCTTGGCCCAGGGGTTGTTTACGAGGGGAGGAGGGGATGAGCAGTTCTTC. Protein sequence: CASSLAQGLFTRGGGDEQFF.

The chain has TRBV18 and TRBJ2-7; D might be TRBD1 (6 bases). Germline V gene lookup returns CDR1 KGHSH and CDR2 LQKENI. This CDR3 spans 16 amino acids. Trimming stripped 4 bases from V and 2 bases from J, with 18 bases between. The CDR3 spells CASSRMLAGDAYEQYF. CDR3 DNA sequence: TGTGCCAGCTCACGAATGCTCGCAGGGGACGCCTACGAGCAGTACTTC.

The CDR3 reads CASSSSVWLADAYNEQFF. DNA of the CDR3: TGTGCCAGCAGCTCCTCTGTTTGGCTAGCGGATGCATACAATGAGCAGTTCTTC. The J gene is TRBJ2-1, the V gene TRBV9, with 7 bases fitting TRBD2. With 4 bases clipped from V and 4 bases from J, the junction kept 17 bases outside the gene matches. Germline-derived CDR1 and CDR2 are SGDLS and YYNGEE. CDR3 length equals 18 residues.

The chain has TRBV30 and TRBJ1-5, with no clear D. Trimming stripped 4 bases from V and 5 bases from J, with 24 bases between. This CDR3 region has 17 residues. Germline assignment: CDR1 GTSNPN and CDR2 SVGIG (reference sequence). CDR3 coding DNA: TGTGCCTGGAATTTGAAGAGTCGCTGGGCCAGCGATCAGCCCCAGCATTTT. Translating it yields CAWNLKSRWASDQPQHF.